Below, 18 T cell receptor beta chains from the same sample are listed, as sequenced in a study of cytomegalovirus exposure and HLA in healthy donors. Use of 60 Vbeta and 13 Jbeta primers characterized the PCR. Sequencing used immunoSEQ multiplex PCR; TCRdb keeps in-frame clones, though not all of them. This sample has 180,000 or so clones, with around a tenth found just once. The specimen sequenced was PBMCs. These receptors all come from a woman in her thirties in good health and CMV-seropositive.

V gene TRBV7-2 combines with J gene TRBJ1-1; maybe TRBD1 (5 bases). The CDR3 extends over 16 amino acids. Germline assignment: CDR1 SGHTA and CDR2 FQGNSA. With 0 bases removed from V and 2 bases from J, the gap between germline ends came to 13 bases. The chain's CDR3 is CASSLAGRRANTEAFF. CDR3 DNA sequence: TGTGCCAGCAGCTTAGCGGGGCGGAGGGCTAACACTGAAGCTTTCTTT.

The chain combines TRBV6-1 with TRBJ2-1; 7 bases line up with TRBD1. The CDR3 runs to 14 residues. V lost 8 bases and J lost 0; bases outside the gene matches: 4. CDR1 is MNHNS, CDR2 SASEGT, per germline. In DNA form, the CDR3 reads TGTGCCAGCCACAGGGGTACCTCCTACAATGAGCAGTTCTTC. Translated, it gives CASHRGTSYNEQFF.

In its sample, this clone was seen a few times. The chain employs TRBV5-4 and TRBJ1-3; 9 bases agree with TRBD1. The CDR3 sequence is 15 residues long. The germline CDR1 and CDR2 sequences are SGHNT and YYREEE (reference sequence). J was trimmed by 4 bases and V by 4 bases; bases with no gene match: 6. The CDR3 reads CASSPNRGQGNTIYF. The CDR3 DNA is TGTGCCAGCAGCCCGAACAGGGGGCAAGGAAACACCATATATTTT.

The chain recombines TRBV9 with TRBJ2-1; 8 bases fit TRBD2. Per germline, CDR1 SGDLS and CDR2 YYNGEE. The CDR3 has 17 amino acids. Trimming took 0 bases from V and 3 from J; bases not matched to a gene: 8. The CDR3 region has the DNA TGTGCCAGCAGCGTAGCTACAGCGGGAGAGGACTACAATGAGCAGTTCTTC. Translating gives CASSVATAGEDYNEQFF.

The chain has TRBV5-1 and TRBJ1-6; D is perhaps TRBD1 (5 bases). This CDR3 spans 14 amino acids. Looked up from germline, CDR1 is SGHRS and CDR2 is YFSETQ. Trimming took off 1 base at V and 9 bases at J, with 11 bases between the two ends. The CDR3 spells CASSLSGSGSPLHF. The CDR3 nucleotides are TGCGCCAGCAGCTTGTCAGGGTCGGGTTCACCCCTCCACTTT.

The chain recombines TRBV7-2 with TRBJ2-1; no clear D. This CDR3 comprises 13 residues. The V end lost 5 bases, the J end lost 3 bases, and 8 bases lay between the germline ends. Germline V gene lookup returns CDR1 SGHTA and CDR2 FQGNSA. CDR3 in amino acids: CASSPDFYNEQFF. The CDR3 DNA is TGTGCCAGCAGCCCAGACTTCTACAATGAGCAGTTCTTC.

This clone has only a few counts. The chain recombines TRBV27 with TRBJ2-7, with 11 bases matching TRBD2. V lost 5 bases to trimming and J lost 4 bases; unmatched junction nucleotides: 7. The CDR3 covers 15 residues. CDR1 and CDR2 (germline): MNHEY, SMNVEV (reference sequence). The CDR3: CASSTLAGGPYEQYF. The CDR3 coding sequence is TGTGCCAGCAGTACCTTAGCGGGAGGGCCGTACGAGCAGTACTTC.

V gene TRBV7-8 combines with J gene TRBJ2-7; 7 bases line up with TRBD1. Unmatched junction bases numbered 9, after V lost 5 bases and J lost 2 bases. CDR1 and CDR2 (germline): SGHVS, FQNEAQ. This CDR3 is built from 15 residues. CDR3 loop: CASSPHRDRTYEQYF. Written as DNA, the CDR3 is TGTGCCAGCAGCCCTCACCGGGACAGAACCTACGAGCAGTACTTC. Variable domain in full (rest from reference TRBV7-8 and TRBJ2-7): GAGVSQSPRYKVAKRGQDVALRCDPISGHVSLFWYQQALGQGPEFLTYFQNEAQLDKSGLPSDRFFAERPEGSVSTLKIQRTQQEDSAVYLCASSPHRDRTYEQYFGPGTRLTVT.

The J gene is TRBJ2-3, the V gene TRBV25-1, with a possible D match to TRBD1 (6 bases). Germline lookup yields CDR1 MGHDK and CDR2 SYGVNS. CDR3 length equals 14 residues. The ends were cut back, 5 bases at V and 2 bases at J, with 11 bases in the middle. This chain's CDR3 is CASSLQGITDTQYF. The CDR3 DNA follows: TGTGCCAGCAGTCTACAGGGCATCACAGATACGCAGTATTTT. The whole variable domain, filled in from reference TRBV25-1 and TRBJ2-3, reads EADIYQTPRYLVIGTGKKITLECSQTMGHDKMYWYQQDPGMELHLIHYSYGVNSTEKGDLSSESTVSRIRTEHFPLTLESARPSHTSQYLCASSLQGITDTQYFGPGTRLTVL.

V gene TRBV19 combines with J gene TRBJ1-2; 7 nucleotides align to TRBD1. The CDR3 sequence is 18 residues long. The V gene end was trimmed by 4 bases and the J gene end by 5 bases; junction bases not matched to a gene: 19. Germline CDR1 is LNHDA and CDR2 is SQIVND (reference sequence). The CDR3 DNA reads TGTGCCAGTAGTACCCCCTCGGGACAGCTGAACCCTAGGTATGGCTACACCTTC. Translating gives CASSTPSGQLNPRYGYTF.

This clone occurred a few times. V gene TRBV5-8 combines with J gene TRBJ1-5; 9 bases align to TRBD1. Germline V CDR1 and CDR2: SGHTS, YDEGEE. CDR3 size: 15 residues. The junction had 6 bases not matched to a gene; V was cut back by 5 bases and J by 3 bases. The CDR3 DNA sequence: TGTGCCAGCAGGCCCGGGACAGGGATCAATCAGCCCCAGCATTTT. Encoded protein: CASRPGTGINQPQHF.

This clone was seen a handful of times. The chain combines TRBV19 with TRBJ2-7, with D tentatively TRBD1 (6 bases). CDR3 length equals 13 residues. V was shortened by 5 bases and J by 2 bases, with 10 bases between the two germline ends. Per the germline V gene, CDR1 is LNHDA and CDR2 is SQIVND (reference sequence). The CDR3 DNA is TGTGCCAGTAGTTGGGGGACAACCTACGAGCAGTACTTC. Translating gives CASSWGTTYEQYF. Combining the CDR3 with reference TRBV19 and TRBJ2-7 gives the whole variable domain DGGITQSPKYLFRKEGQNVTLSCEQNLNHDAMYWYRQDPGQGLRLIYYSQIVNDFQKGDIAEGYSVSREKKESFPLTVTSAQKNPTAFYLCASSWGTTYEQYFGPGTRLTVT.

This clone showed up just a few times. The rearrangement uses TRBV2 and TRBJ2-2; D remains ambiguous. This CDR3 comprises 15 residues. The germline CDR1 and CDR2 sequences are SNHLY and FYNNEI. V was clipped by 3 bases and J by 1 base, with 9 bases between them. The CDR3 region has the DNA TGTGCCAGCAGTGAGGTATTCAGGAACACCGGGGAGCTGTTTTTT. This encodes CASSEVFRNTGELFF.

The CDR3 nucleotides are TGTGCCAGCGAGGCGGGTATGAGCTACACCTTC. It yields the protein CASEAGMSYTF. The chain uses TRBV7-9 and TRBJ1-2, with no clear D. The CDR3 runs 11 residues. The V end was cut by 8 bases, the J end by 9 bases, with 13 bases between. CDR1 is SEHNR, CDR2 FQNEAQ, per germline (reference sequence).

The V call is TRBV5-1, the J call TRBJ2-1; maybe TRBD1 (5 bases). The CDR3 consists of 11 residues. Germline CDR1 and CDR2: SGHRS and YFSETQ. The V end lost 6 bases, the J end lost 7 bases, and 8 bases lay between the germline ends. The CDR3 DNA reads as TGCGCCAGCACCCAGGGAAATGAGCAGTTCTTC. Amino acids: CASTQGNEQFF.

The rearrangement links TRBV12-5 to TRBJ2-7, with 7 bases lining up with TRBD2. V dropped 4 bases and J dropped 5; count of bases not matched to a gene: 8. The CDR3 sequence is 14 residues long. From germline, CDR1 is LGHNT and CDR2 FRNRAP. The CDR3 loop reads CASGSPEGRDEQYF. DNA of the CDR3: TGTGCTAGTGGTTCCCCAGAGGGGAGGGACGAGCAGTACTTC.

This clone was recorded a few times. This chain links TRBV6-5 with TRBJ1-1; possible D gene TRBD1, 5 bases. Trimming took off 7 bases at V and 1 base at J, with 13 bases between the two ends. CDR1 is MNHEY, CDR2 SVGAGI, per germline. The CDR3 spans 14 residues. CDR3 protein: CASTRQWGNTEAFF. DNA of the CDR3: TGTGCCAGCACCCGACAGTGGGGGAACACTGAAGCTTTCTTT.

The chain uses TRBV19 and TRBJ1-2; possible D gene TRBD1, 5 bases. This CDR3 region has 14 residues. Germline lookup yields CDR1 LNHDA and CDR2 SQIVND (reference sequence). The V end was cut by 3 bases, the J end by 6 bases, with 14 bases between. DNA for the CDR3: TGTGCCAGTAGTATTTGGGGGAGGGAAAATGGCTACACCTTC. It is translated as CASSIWGRENGYTF.